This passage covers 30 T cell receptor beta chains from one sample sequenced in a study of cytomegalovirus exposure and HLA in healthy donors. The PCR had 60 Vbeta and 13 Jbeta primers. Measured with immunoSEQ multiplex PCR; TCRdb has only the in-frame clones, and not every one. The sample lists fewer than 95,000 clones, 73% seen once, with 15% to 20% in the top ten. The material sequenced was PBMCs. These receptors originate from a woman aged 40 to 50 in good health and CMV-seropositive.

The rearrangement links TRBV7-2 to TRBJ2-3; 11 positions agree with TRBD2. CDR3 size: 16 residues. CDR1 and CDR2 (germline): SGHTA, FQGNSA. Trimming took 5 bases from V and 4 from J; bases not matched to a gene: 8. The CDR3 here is CASSPLAGGVSDTQYF. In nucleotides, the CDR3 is TGTGCCAGCAGCCCGCTAGCGGGGGGTGTGTCAGATACGCAGTATTTT.

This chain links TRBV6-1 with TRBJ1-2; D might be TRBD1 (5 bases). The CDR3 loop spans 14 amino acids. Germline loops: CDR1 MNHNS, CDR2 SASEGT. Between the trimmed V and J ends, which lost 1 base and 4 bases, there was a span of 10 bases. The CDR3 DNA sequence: TGTGCCAGCAGTGAAGGACCAGGGTTCTATGGCTACACCTTC. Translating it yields CASSEGPGFYGYTF.

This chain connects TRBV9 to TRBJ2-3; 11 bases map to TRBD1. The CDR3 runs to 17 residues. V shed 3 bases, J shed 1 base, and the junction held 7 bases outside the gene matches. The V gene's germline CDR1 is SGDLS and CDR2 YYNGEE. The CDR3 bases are TGTGCCAGCAGCGGGACAGGGGGCATGGCAGGCACAGATACGCAGTATTTT. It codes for CASSGTGGMAGTDTQYF.

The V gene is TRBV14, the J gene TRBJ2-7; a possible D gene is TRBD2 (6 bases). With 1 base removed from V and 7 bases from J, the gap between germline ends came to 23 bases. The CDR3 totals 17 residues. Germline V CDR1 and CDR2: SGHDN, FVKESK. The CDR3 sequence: CASSQAQTAGHPGEQYF. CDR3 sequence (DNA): TGTGCCAGCAGCCAAGCTCAAACGGCGGGGCACCCCGGGGAGCAGTACTTC.

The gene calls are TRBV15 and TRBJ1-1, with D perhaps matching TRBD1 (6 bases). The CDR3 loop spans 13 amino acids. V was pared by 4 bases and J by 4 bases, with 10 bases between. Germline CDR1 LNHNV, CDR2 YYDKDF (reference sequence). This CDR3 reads CATSIQGSTEAFF. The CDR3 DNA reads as TGTGCCACCAGCATACAGGGAAGCACTGAAGCTTTCTTT.

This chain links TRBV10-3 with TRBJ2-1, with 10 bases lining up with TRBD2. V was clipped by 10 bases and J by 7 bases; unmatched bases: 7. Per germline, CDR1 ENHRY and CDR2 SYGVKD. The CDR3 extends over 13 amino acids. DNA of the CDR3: TGTGCCACCGGACTAGCGGTACATAATGAGCAGTTCTTC. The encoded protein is CATGLAVHNEQFF.

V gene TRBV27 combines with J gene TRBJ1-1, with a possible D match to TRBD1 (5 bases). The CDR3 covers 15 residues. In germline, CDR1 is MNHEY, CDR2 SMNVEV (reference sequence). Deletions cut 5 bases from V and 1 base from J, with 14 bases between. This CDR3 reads CASSPSDGQNTEAFF. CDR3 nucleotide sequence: TGTGCCAGCAGTCCCTCGGACGGACAGAACACTGAAGCTTTCTTT.

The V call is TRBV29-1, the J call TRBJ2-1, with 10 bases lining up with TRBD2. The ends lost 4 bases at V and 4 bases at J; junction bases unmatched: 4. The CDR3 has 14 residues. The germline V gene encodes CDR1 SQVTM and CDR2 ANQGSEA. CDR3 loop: CSVVSGGVYNEQFF. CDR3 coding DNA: TGCAGCGTTGTCAGCGGGGGGGTGTACAATGAGCAGTTCTTC.

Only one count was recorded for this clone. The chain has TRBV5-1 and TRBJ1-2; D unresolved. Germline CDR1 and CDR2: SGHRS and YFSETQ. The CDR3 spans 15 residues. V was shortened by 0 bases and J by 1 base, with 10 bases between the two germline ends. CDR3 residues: CASSLGSNDNYGYTF. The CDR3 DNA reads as TGCGCCAGCAGCTTGGGGAGCAACGATAACTATGGCTACACCTTC. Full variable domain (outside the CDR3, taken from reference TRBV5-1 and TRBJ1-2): KAGVTQTPRYLIKTRGQQVTLSCSPISGHRSVSWYQQTPGQGLQFLFEYFSETQRNKGNFPGRFSGRQFSNSRSEMNVSTLELGDSALYLCASSLGSNDNYGYTFGSGTRLTVV.

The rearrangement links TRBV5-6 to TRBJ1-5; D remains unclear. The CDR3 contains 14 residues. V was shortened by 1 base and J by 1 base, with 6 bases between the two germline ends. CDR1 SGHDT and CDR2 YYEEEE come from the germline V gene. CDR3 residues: CASSLNPSNQPQHF. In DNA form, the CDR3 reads TGTGCCAGCAGCTTGAATCCGAGCAATCAGCCCCAGCATTTT. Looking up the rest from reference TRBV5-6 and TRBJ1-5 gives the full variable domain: DAGVTQSPTHLIKTRGQQVTLRCSPKSGHDTVSWYQQALGQGPQFIFQYYEEEERQRGNFPDRFSGHQFPNYSSELNVNALLLGDSALYLCASSLNPSNQPQHFGDGTRLSIL.

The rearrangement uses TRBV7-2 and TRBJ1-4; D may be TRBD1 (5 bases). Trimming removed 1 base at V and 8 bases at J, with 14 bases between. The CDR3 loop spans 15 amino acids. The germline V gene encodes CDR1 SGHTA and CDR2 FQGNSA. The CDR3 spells CASSLVGAGVEKLFF. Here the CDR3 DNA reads TGTGCCAGCAGCTTAGTAGGGGCGGGGGTAGAAAAACTGTTTTTT. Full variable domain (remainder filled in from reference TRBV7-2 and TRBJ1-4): GAGVSQSPSNKVTEKGKDVELRCDPISGHTALYWYRQSLGQGLEFLIYFQGNSAPDKSGLPSDRFSAERTGGSVSTLTIQRTQQEDSAVYLCASSLVGAGVEKLFFGSGTQLSVL.

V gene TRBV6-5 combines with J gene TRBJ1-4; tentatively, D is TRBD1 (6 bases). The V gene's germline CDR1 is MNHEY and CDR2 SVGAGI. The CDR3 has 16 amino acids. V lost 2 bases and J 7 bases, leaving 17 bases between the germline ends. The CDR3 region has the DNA TGTGCCAGCAGTTACGACAGGAGCGTATCGAGTGAAAAACTGTTTTTT. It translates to CASSYDRSVSSEKLFF.

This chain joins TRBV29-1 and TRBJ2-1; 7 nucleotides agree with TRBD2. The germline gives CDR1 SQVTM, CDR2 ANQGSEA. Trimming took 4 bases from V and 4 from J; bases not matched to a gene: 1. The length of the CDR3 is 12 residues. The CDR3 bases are TGCAGCGTTGGGGGGGGGTACAATGAGCAGTTCTTC. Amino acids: CSVGGGYNEQFF.

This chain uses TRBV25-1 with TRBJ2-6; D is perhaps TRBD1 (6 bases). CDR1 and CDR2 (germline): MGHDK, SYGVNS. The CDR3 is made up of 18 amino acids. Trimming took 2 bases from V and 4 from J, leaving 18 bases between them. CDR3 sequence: CASSEGQGWGSGANVLTF. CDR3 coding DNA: TGTGCCAGCAGTGAAGGTCAGGGGTGGGGGTCCGGGGCCAACGTCCTGACTTTC.

CDR3 sequence: CASSLQGRRDEKLFF. CDR3 DNA sequence: TGTGCCAGCAGTCTTCAGGGCAGACGGGATGAAAAACTGTTTTTT. V is TRBV6-4 and J is TRBJ1-4, with D possibly TRBD1 on 5 matching bases. Germline loops: CDR1 MRHNA, CDR2 SNTAGT. The CDR3 loop spans 15 amino acids. Trimming stripped 5 bases from V and 6 bases from J, with 16 bases between.

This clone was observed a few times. Here the CDR3 DNA reads TGTGCCAGCAGTTGGGGGGGGCGGGGTGTGACCCAGTACTTC. Translation gives CASSWGGRGVTQYF. The rearrangement joins TRBV27 to TRBJ2-5, with D maybe TRBD2 (7 bases). CDR1 MNHEY and CDR2 SMNVEV come from the germline V gene (reference sequence). The CDR3 contains 14 residues. V dropped 4 bases and J dropped 7 bases, with 16 bases sitting between them.

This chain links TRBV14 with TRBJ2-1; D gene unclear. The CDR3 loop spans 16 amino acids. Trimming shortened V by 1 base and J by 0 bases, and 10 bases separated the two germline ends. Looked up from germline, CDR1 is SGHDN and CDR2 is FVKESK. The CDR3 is CASSQVWSSSYNEQFF. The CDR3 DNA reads TGTGCCAGCAGCCAAGTGTGGAGTAGCTCCTACAATGAGCAGTTCTTC. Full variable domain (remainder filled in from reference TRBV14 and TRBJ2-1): EAGVTQFPSHSVIEKGQTVTLRCDPISGHDNLYWYRRVMGKEIKFLLHFVKESKQDESGMPNNRFLAERTGGTYSTLKVQPAELEDSGVYFCASSQVWSSSYNEQFFGPGTRLTVL.

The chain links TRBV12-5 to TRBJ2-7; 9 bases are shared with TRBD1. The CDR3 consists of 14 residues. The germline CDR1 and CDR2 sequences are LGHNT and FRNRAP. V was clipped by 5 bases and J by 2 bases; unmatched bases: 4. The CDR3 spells CASGGQGLTYEQYF. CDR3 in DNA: TGTGCTAGTGGTGGACAGGGGTTAACCTACGAGCAGTACTTC. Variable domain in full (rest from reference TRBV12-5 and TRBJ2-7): DARVTQTPRHKVTEMGQEVTMRCQPILGHNTVFWYRQTMMQGLELLAYFRNRAPLDDSGMPKDRFSAEMPDATLATLKIQPSEPRDSAVYFCASGGQGLTYEQYFGPGTRLTVT.

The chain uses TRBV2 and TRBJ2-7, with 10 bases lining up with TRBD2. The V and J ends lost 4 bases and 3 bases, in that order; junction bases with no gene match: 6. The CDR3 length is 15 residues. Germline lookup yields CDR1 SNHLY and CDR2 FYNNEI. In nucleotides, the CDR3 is TGTGCCAGCAGTGTCCGGACTAGCGGATACTACGAGCAGTACTTC. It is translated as CASSVRTSGYYEQYF.

The CDR3: CASSVGTNGEAFF. CDR3 DNA: TGTGCCAGCAGCGTAGGGACAAATGGGGAAGCTTTCTTT. This chain joins TRBV7-6 and TRBJ1-1, with TRBD1 as a possible D gene (6 bases). CDR3 length equals 13 residues. The V and J ends lost 5 bases and 8 bases respectively, with 15 bases between them. Germline CDR1 is SGHVS and CDR2 is FNYEAQ. The variable domain in full, completed from reference TRBV7-6 and TRBJ1-1, reads GAGVSQSPRYKVTKRGQDVALRCDPISGHVSLYWYRQALGQGPEFLTYFNYEAQQDKSGLPNDRFSAERPEGSISTLTIQRTEQRDSAMYRCASSVGTNGEAFFGQGTRLTVV.

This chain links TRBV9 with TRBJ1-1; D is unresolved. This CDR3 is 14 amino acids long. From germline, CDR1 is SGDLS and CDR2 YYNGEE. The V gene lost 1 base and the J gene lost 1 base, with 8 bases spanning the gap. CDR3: CASSVQTRNTEAFF. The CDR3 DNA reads TGTGCCAGCAGCGTACAGACACGGAACACTGAAGCTTTCTTT. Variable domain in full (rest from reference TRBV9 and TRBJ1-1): DSGVTQTPKHLITATGQRVTLRCSPRSGDLSVYWYQQSLDQGLQFLIQYYNGEERAKGNILERFSAQQFPDLHSELNLSSLELGDSALYFCASSVQTRNTEAFFGQGTRLTVV.

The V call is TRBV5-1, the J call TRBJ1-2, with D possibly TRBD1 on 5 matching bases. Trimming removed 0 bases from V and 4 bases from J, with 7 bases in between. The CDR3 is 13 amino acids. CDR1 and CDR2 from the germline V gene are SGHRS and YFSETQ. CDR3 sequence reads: CASSLEQGYGYTF. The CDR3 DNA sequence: TGCGCCAGCAGCTTGGAGCAGGGCTATGGCTACACCTTC. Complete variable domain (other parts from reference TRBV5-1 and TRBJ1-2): KAGVTQTPRYLIKTRGQQVTLSCSPISGHRSVSWYQQTPGQGLQFLFEYFSETQRNKGNFPGRFSGRQFSNSRSEMNVSTLELGDSALYLCASSLEQGYGYTFGSGTRLTVV.

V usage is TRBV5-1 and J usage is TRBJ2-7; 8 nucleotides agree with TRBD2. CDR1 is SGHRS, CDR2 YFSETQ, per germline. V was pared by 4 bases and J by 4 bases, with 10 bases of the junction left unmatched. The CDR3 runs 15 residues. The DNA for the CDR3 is TGCGCCAGCAGCAAGACCGGGAGGGCCCTTTACGAGCAGTACTTC. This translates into CASSKTGRALYEQYF.

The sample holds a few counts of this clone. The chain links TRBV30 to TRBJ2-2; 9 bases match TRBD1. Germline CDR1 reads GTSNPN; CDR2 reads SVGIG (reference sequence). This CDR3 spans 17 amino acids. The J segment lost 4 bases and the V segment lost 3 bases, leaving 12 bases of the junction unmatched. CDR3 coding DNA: TGTGCCTGGAGGGAACCCGGGACAGGGCGTGGCACCGGGGAGCTGTTTTTT. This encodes CAWREPGTGRGTGELFF.

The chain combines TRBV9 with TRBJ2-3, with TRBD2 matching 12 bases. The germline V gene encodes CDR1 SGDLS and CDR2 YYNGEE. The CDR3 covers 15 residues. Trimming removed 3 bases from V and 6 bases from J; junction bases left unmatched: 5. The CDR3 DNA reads TGTGCCAGCAGCGCTCTAGCGGGAGGGGCCGATACGCAGTATTTT. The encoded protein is CASSALAGGADTQYF. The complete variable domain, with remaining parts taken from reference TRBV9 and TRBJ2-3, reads DSGVTQTPKHLITATGQRVTLRCSPRSGDLSVYWYQQSLDQGLQFLIQYYNGEERAKGNILERFSAQQFPDLHSELNLSSLELGDSALYFCASSALAGGADTQYFGPGTRLTVL.

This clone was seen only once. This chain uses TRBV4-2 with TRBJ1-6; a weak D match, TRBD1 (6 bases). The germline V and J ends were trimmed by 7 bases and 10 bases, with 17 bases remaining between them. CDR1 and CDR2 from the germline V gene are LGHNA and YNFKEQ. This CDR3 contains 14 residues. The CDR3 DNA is TGTGCCAGCAACCCAGAGGGGGGGTGGTCACCCCTCCACTTT. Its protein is CASNPEGGWSPLHF.

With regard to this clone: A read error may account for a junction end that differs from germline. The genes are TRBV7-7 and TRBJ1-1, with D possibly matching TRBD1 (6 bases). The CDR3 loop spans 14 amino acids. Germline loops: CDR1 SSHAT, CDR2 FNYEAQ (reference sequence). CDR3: CASSATGGVTEAFF. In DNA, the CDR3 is TGTGCTAGCAGCGCGACGGGGGGCGTCACTGAAGCTTTCTTT.

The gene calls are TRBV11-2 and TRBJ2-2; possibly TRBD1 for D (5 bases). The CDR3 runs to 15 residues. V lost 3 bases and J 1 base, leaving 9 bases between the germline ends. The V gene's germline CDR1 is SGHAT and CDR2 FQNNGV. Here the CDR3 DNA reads TGTGCCAGCAGCTTCCGACAGCTGAACACCGGGGAGCTGTTTTTT. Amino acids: CASSFRQLNTGELFF.

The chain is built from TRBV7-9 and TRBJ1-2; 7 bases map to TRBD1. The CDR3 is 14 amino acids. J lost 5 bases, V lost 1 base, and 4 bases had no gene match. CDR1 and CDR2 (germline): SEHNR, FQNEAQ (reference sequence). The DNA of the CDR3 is TGTGCCAGCAGCTTAGACGGGACAGTTTATGGCTACACCTTC. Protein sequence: CASSLDGTVYGYTF.

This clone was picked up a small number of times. CDR3 in DNA: TGTGCCAGCAGTTACCGGGGGACAGGGGGCGGCTACACCTTC. As protein: CASSYRGTGGGYTF. J is TRBJ1-2 and V is TRBV6-5, with 12 bases that match TRBD1. CDR1 is MNHEY, CDR2 SVGAGI, per germline. This CDR3 contains 14 residues. The V segment lost 2 bases and the J segment 8 bases; nucleotides outside the gene matches: 3.